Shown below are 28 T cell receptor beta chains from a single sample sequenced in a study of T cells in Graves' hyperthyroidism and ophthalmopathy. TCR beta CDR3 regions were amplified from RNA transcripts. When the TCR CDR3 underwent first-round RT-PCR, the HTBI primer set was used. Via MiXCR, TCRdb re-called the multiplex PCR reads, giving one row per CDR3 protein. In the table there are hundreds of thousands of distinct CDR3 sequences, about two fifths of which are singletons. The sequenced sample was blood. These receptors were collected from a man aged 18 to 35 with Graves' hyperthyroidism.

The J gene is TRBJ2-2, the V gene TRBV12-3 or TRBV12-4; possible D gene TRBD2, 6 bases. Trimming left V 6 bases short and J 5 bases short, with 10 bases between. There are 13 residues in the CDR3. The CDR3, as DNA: TGTGCCAGCAGCCGGGACTTAACCGGGGAGCTGTTTTTT. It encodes CASSRDLTGELFF.

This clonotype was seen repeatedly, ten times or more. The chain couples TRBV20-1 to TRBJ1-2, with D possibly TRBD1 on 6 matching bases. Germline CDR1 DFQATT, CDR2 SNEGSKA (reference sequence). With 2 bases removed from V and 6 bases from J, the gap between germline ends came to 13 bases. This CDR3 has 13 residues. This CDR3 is CSARPQGRHGYTF. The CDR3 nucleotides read TGCAGTGCTAGACCACAGGGTCGGCATGGCTACACCTTC.

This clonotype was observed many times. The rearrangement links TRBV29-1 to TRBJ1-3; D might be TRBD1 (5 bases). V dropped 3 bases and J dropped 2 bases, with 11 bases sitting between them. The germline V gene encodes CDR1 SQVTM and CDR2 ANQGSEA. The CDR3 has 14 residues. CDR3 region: CSVDQGRTGNTIYF. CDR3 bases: TGCAGCGTTGACCAGGGACGTACTGGAAACACCATATATTTT.

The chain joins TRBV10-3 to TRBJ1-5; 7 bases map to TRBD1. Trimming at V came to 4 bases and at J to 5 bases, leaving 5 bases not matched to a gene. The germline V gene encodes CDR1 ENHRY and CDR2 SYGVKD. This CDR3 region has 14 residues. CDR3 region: CAISAPGGDQPQHF. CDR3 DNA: TGTGCCATCAGTGCCCCAGGGGGTGATCAGCCCCAGCATTTT.

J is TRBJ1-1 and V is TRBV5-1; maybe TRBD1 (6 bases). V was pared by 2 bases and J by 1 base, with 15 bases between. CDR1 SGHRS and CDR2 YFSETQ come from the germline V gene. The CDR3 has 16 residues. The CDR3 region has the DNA TGCGCCAGCAGCTTCGGACAGCGCACCCAGAACACTGAAGCTTTCTTT. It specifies CASSFGQRTQNTEAFF.

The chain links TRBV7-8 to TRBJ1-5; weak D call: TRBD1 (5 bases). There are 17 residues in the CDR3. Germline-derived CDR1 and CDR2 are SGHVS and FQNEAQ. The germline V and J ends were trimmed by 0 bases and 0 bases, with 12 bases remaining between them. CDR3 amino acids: CASSLAERGISNQPQHF. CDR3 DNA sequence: TGTGCCAGCAGCTTAGCGGAAAGGGGAATTAGCAATCAGCCCCAGCATTTT.

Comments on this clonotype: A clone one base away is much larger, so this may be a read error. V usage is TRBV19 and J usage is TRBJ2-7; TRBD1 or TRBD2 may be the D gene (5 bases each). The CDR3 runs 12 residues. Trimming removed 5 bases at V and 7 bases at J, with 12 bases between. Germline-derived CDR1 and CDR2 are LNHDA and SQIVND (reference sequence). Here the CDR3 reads CASSVPRGEQYF. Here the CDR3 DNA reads TGTGCCAGTAGTGTACCGAGGGGTGAGCAGTACTTC.

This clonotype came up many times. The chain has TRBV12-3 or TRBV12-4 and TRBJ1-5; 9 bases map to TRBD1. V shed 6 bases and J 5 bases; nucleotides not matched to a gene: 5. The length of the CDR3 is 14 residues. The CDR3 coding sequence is TGTGCCAGCAGCCTACAGGGGGCGTATCAGCCCCAGCATTTT. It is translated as CASSLQGAYQPQHF.

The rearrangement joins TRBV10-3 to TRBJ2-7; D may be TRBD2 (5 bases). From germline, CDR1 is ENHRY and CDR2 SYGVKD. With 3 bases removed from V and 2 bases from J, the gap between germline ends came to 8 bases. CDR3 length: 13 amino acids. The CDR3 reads CAISDGLPYEQYF. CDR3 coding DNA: TGTGCCATCAGTGACGGACTCCCCTACGAGCAGTACTTC.

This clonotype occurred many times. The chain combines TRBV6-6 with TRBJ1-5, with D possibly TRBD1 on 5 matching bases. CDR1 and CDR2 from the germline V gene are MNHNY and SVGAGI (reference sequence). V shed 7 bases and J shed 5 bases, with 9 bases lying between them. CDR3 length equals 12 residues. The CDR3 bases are TGTGCCAGCATGGGGGGAGATCAGCCCCAGCATTTT. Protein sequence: CASMGGDQPQHF.

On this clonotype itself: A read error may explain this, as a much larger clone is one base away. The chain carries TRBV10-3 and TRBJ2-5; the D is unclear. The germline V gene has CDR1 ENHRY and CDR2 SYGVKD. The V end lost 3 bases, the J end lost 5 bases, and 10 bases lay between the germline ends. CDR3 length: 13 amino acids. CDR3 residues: CAISDSIGETQYF. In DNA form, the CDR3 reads TGTGCCATCAGTGACTCGATTGGCGAGACCCAGTACTTC.

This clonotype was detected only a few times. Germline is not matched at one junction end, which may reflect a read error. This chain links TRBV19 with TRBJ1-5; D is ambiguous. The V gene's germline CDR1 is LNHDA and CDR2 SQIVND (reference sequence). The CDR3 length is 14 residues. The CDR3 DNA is TGTGCCAGTAGTCTGCATTATAGCGATCAGCCCCAGCATTTT. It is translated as CASSLHYSDQPQHF.

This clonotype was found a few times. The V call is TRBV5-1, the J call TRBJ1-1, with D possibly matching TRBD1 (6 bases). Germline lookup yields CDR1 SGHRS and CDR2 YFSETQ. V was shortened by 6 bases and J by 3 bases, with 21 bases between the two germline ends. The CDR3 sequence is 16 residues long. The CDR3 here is CASTTQGGGGDTEAFF. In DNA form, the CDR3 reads TGCGCCAGCACCACTCAAGGGGGTGGTGGGGACACTGAAGCTTTCTTT.

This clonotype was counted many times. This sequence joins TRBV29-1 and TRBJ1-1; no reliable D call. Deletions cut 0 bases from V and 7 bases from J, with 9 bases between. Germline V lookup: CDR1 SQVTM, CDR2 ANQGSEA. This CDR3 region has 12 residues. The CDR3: CSVEEVALEAFF. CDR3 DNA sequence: TGCAGCGTTGAAGAAGTAGCGCTTGAAGCTTTCTTT.

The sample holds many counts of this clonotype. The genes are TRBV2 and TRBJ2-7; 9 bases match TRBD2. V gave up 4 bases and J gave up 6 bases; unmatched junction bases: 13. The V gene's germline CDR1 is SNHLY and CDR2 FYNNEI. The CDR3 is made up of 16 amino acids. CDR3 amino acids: CASSVASGTSGGEQYF. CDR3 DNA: TGTGCCAGCAGTGTGGCTAGCGGGACTTCGGGGGGCGAGCAGTACTTC.

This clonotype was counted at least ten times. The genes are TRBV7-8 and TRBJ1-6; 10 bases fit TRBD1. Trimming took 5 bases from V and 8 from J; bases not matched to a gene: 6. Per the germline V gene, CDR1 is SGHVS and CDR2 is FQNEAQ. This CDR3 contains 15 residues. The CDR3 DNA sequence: TGTGCCAGCAGCCCCCGGACAGGGGGGTATTCACCCCTCCACTTT. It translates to CASSPRTGGYSPLHF.

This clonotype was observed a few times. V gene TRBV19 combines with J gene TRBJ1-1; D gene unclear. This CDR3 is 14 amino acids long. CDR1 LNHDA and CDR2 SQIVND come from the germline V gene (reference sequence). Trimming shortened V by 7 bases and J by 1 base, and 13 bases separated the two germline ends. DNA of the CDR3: TGTGCCAGTATTTCCCTAGGAACGAACACTGAAGCTTTCTTT. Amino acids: CASISLGTNTEAFF.

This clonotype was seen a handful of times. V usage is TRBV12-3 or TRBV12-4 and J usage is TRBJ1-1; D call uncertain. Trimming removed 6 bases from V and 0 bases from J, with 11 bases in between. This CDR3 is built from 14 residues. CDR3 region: CASSAPGVNTEAFF. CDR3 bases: TGTGCCAGCAGCGCCCCGGGAGTGAACACTGAAGCTTTCTTT.

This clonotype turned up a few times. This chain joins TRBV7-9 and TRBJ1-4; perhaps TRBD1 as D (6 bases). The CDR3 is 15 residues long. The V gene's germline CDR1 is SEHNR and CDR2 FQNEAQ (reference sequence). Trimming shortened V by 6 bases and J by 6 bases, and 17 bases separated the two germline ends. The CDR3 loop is CASSQDSHGDEKLFF. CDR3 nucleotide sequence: TGTGCCAGCAGTCAGGACAGCCACGGGGATGAAAAACTGTTTTTT.

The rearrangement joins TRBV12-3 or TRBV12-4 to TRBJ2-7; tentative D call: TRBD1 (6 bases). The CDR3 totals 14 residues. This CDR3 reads CASAGTLTSYEQYF. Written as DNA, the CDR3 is TGTGCTAGTGCCGGGACACTGACCTCCTACGAGCAGTACTTC.

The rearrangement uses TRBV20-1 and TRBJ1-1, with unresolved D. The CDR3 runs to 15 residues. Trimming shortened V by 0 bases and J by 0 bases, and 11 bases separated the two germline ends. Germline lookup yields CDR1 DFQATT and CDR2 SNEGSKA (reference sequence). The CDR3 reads CSARDVKRLNTEAFF. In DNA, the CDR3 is TGCAGTGCTAGAGATGTAAAACGGCTGAACACTGAAGCTTTCTTT.

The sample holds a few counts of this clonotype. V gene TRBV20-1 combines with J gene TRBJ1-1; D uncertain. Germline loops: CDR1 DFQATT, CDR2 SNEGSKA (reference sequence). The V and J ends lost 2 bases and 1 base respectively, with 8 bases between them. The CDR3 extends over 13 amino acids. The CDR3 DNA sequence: TGCAGTGCTAGACCGGTTCGGAACACTGAAGCTTTCTTT. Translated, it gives CSARPVRNTEAFF.

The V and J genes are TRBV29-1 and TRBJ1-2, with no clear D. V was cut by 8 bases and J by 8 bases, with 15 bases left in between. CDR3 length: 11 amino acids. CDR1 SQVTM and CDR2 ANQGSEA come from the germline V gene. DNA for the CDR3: TGCAGCTTGGGAGCTGGGGTAGGCTACACCTTC. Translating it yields CSLGAGVGYTF.

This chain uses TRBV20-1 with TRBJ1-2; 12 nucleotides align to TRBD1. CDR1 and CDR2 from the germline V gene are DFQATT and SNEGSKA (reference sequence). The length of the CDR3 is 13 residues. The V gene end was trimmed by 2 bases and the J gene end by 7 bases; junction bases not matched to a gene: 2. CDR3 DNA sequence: TGCAGTGCTAGATGGGACAGGGGGCTTGGCTACACCTTC. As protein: CSARWDRGLGYTF.

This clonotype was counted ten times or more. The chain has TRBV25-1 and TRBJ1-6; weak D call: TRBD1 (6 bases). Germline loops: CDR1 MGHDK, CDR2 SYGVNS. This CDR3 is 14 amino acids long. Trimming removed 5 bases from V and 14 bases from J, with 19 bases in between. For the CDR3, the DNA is TGTGCCAGCAGTCAACAGGGACAAAGGGCGACCCTCCACTTT. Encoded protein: CASSQQGQRATLHF.

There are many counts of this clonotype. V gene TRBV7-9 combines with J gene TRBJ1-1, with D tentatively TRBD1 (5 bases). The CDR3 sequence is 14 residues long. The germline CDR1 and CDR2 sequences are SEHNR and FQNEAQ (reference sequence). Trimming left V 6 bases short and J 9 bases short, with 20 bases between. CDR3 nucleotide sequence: TGTGCCAGCAGTTTCAACGGGGGTCGCTCGAAAGCTTTCTTT. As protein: CASSFNGGRSKAFF.

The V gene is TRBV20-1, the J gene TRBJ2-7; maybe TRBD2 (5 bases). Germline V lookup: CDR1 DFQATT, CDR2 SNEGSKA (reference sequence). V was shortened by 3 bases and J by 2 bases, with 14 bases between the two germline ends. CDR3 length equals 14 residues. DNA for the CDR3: TGCAGTGCTAGCTCCGGGAAGCAAACCTACGAGCAGTACTTC. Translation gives CSASSGKQTYEQYF.

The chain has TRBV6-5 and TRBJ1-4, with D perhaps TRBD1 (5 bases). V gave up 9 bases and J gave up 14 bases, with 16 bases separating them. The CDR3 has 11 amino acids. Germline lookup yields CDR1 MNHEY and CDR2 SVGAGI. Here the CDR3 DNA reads TGTGCCAGTGAACAGGCTGCGGATCTGTTTTTT. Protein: CASEQAADLFF.